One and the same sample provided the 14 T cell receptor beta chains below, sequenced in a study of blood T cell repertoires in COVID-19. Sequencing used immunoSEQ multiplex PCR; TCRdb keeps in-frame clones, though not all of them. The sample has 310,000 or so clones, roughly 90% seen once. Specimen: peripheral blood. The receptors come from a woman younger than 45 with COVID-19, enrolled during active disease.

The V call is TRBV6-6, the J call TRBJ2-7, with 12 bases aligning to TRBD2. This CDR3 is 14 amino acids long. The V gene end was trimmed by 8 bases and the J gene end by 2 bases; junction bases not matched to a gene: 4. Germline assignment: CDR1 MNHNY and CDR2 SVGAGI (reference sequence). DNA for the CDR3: TGTGCCAGCGGACCTAGCGGGAGGGCCTACGAGCAGTACTTC. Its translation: CASGPSGRAYEQYF.

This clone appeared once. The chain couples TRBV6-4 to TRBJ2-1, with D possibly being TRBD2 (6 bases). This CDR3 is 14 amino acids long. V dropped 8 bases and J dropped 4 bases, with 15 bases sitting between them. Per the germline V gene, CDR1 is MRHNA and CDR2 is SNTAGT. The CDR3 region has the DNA TGTGCCAGCGAGGGGAGGAGTATTTACAATGAGCAGTTCTTC. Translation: CASEGRSIYNEQFF.

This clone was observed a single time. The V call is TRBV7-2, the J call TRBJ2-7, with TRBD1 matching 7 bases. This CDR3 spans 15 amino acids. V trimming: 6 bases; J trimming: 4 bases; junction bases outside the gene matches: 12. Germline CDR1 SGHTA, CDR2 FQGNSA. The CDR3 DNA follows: TGTGCCAGCAGTCGCCCCAGGGGGACACCGTACGAGCAGTACTTC. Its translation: CASSRPRGTPYEQYF.

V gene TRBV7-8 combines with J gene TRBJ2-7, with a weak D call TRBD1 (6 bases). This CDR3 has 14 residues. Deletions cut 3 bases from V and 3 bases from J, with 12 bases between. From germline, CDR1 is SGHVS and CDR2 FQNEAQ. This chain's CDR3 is CASSLYREHYEQYF. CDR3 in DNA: TGTGCCAGCAGCTTGTACAGGGAACACTACGAGCAGTACTTC.

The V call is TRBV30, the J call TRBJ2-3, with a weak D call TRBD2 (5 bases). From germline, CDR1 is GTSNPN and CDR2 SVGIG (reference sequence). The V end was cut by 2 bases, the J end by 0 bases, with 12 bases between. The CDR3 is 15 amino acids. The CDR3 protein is CAWSPRRASTDTQYF. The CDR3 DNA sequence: TGTGCCTGGAGTCCCCGGCGGGCCAGCACAGATACGCAGTATTTT.

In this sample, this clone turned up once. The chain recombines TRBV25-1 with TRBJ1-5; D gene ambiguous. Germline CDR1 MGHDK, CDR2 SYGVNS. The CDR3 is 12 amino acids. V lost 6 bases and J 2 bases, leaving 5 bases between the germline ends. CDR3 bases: TGTGCCAGCAGGTCCGGCAATCAGCCCCAGCATTTT. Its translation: CASRSGNQPQHF.

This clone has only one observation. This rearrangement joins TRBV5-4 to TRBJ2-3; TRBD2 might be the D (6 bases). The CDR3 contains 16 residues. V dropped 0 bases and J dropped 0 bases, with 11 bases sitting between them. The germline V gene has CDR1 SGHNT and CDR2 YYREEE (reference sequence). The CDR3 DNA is TGTGCCAGCAGCTTGGGGGGTAGCGGTAGCACAGATACGCAGTATTTT. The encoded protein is CASSLGGSGSTDTQYF.

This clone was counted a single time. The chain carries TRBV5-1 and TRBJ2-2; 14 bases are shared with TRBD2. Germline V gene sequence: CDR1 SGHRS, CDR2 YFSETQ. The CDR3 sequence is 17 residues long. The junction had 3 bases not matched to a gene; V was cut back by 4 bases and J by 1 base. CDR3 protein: CASSKGLAGVNTGELFF. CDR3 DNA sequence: TGCGCCAGCAGCAAGGGACTAGCGGGAGTGAACACCGGGGAGCTGTTTTTT.

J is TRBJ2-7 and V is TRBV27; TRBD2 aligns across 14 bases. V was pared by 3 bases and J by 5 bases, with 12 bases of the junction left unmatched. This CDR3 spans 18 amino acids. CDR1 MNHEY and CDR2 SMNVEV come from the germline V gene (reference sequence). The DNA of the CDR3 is TGTGCCAGCAGTTTGACGAATCGGGGACTAGCGGGAGTCAACGAGCAGTACTTC. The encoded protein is CASSLTNRGLAGVNEQYF.

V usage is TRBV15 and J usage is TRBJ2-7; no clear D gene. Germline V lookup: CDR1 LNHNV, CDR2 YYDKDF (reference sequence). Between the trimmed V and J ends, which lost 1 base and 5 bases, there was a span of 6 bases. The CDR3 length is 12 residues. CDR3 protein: CATSRVYNEQYF. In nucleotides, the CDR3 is TGTGCCACCAGCAGAGTTTATAACGAGCAGTACTTC. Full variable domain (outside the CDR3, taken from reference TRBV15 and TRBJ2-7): DAMVIQNPRYQVTQFGKPVTLSCSQTLNHNVMYWYQQKSSQAPKLLFHYYDKDFNNEADTPDNFQSRRPNTSFCFLDIRSPGLGDTAMYLCATSRVYNEQYFGPGTRLTVT.

This CDR3 is CASSPTGDHQETQYF. The CDR3 nucleotides read TGTGCCAGCTCACCGACAGGGGACCATCAAGAGACCCAGTACTTC. The rearrangement links TRBV18 to TRBJ2-5, with TRBD1 matching over 8 bases. The CDR3 is 15 amino acids. Trimming cost V 3 bases and J 2 bases; bases outside gene matches: 5. Germline CDR1 is KGHSH and CDR2 is LQKENI.

The CDR3 reads CATRLQFMNTEAFF. CDR3 coding DNA: TGTGCCACCCGCTTGCAGTTCATGAACACTGAAGCTTTCTTT. V usage is TRBV27 and J usage is TRBJ1-1; D not certain. The germline gives CDR1 MNHEY, CDR2 SMNVEV (reference sequence). The CDR3 extends over 14 amino acids. V was shortened by 10 bases and J by 0 bases, with 15 bases between the two germline ends.

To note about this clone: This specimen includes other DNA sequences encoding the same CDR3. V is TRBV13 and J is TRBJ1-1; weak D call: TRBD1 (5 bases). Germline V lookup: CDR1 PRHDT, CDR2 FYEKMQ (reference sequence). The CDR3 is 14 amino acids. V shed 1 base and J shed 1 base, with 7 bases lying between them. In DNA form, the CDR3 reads TGTGCCAGCAGCTTAGAAGGGGAGAACACTGAAGCTTTCTTT. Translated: CASSLEGENTEAFF.

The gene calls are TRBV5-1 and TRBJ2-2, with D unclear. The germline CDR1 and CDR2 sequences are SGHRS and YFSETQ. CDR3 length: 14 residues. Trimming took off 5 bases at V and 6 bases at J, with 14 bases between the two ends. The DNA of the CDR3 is TGCGCCAGCAGAATAGCTCAAACACCCGGGGAGCTGTTTTTT. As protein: CASRIAQTPGELFF.